Following are 8 T cell receptor beta chains from one sample sequenced in a study of blood T cell repertoires in COVID-19. Only in-frame clones appear in the TCRdb table, and some are missing; sequencing was by immunoSEQ multiplex PCR. The sample comprises hundreds of thousands of clones, 80% to 85% of which are singletons, and 12% rests with the top ten. The specimen sequenced was peripheral blood. The receptors derive from a woman aged 60-75 years with active or convalescent COVID-19.

The table lists this clone with a count of one. The chain combines TRBV7-9 with TRBJ1-1; D perhaps matches TRBD1 (5 bases). This CDR3 is built from 15 residues. V lost 1 base, J lost 6 bases, and 15 bases lay in between. Germline CDR1 reads SEHNR; CDR2 reads FQNEAQ (reference sequence). The CDR3 DNA follows: TGTGCCAGCAGCTTAGGACAGCGGGGATACGCTGAAGCTTTCTTT. This codes for CASSLGQRGYAEAFF. Using reference TRBV7-9 and TRBJ1-1 for the parts outside the CDR3, the full variable domain is DTGVSQNPRHKITKRGQNVTFRCDPISEHNRLYWYRQTLGQGPEFLTYFQNEAQLEKSRLLSDRFSAERPKGSFSTLEIQRTEQGDSAMYLCASSLGQRGYAEAFFGQGTRLTVV.

This clone was detected only a few times. J is TRBJ1-5 and V is TRBV29-1, with D possibly being TRBD1 (5 bases). The CDR3 runs to 11 residues. Germline-derived CDR1 and CDR2 are SQVTM and ANQGSEA. The V end lost 6 bases, the J end lost 11 bases, and 14 bases lay between the germline ends. CDR3: CSVRMGGSQHF. The DNA for the CDR3 is TGCAGCGTCCGCATGGGGGGATCCCAGCATTTT.

The chain links TRBV19 to TRBJ1-6; 7 nucleotides match TRBD1. The V gene's germline CDR1 is LNHDA and CDR2 SQIVND (reference sequence). V was pared by 5 bases and J by 9 bases, with 7 bases of the junction left unmatched. This CDR3 is 14 amino acids long. CDR3 nucleotide sequence: TGTGCCAGTAGTCCACAGGGGCGCGCTTCACCCCTCCACTTT. This gives the protein CASSPQGRASPLHF. Combining the CDR3 with reference TRBV19 and TRBJ1-6 gives the whole variable domain DGGITQSPKYLFRKEGQNVTLSCEQNLNHDAMYWYRQDPGQGLRLIYYSQIVNDFQKGDIAEGYSVSREKKESFPLTVTSAQKNPTAFYLCASSPQGRASPLHFGNGTRLTVT.

This clone was found once. The rearrangement joins TRBV12-5 to TRBJ1-5; D uncertain. Trimming shortened V by 7 bases and J by 0 bases, and 7 bases separated the two germline ends. The length of the CDR3 is 13 residues. The germline gives CDR1 LGHNT, CDR2 FRNRAP. The CDR3 protein is CASVVNSNQPQHF. The CDR3 nucleotides are TGTGCTAGTGTAGTGAATAGCAATCAGCCCCAGCATTTT.

J is TRBJ2-3 and V is TRBV3-1 (or the pseudogene TRBV3-2), with 7 bases matching TRBD2. Losses at the gene ends were 5 bases for V and 5 bases for J; bases not matched to a gene: 4. This CDR3 contains 13 residues. CDR1 and CDR2 from the germline V gene are LGHDT and YNNKEL (reference sequence). For the CDR3, the DNA is TGTGCCAGCAGCGGGGGGGTCAGAGATACGCAGTATTTT. Translated, it gives CASSGGVRDTQYF.

The rearrangement uses TRBV5-1 and TRBJ1-5, with TRBD1 matching 8 bases. The CDR3 runs to 15 residues. Looked up from germline, CDR1 is SGHRS and CDR2 is YFSETQ. V lost 4 bases, J lost 2 bases, and 5 bases stayed unmatched. The CDR3 sequence: CASSPTGDRNQPQHF. DNA of the CDR3: TGCGCCAGCAGCCCGACAGGGGACCGCAATCAGCCCCAGCATTTT.

The chain's CDR3 is CASSLGDRGQETQYF. CDR3 bases: TGTGCCAGCAGCTTAGGGGACAGGGGGCAAGAGACCCAGTACTTC. The V call is TRBV11-2, the J call TRBJ2-5, with TRBD1 matching over 11 bases. J lost 2 bases, V lost 1 base, and 0 bases had no gene match. CDR1 SGHAT and CDR2 FQNNGV come from the germline V gene. The CDR3 is 15 residues long.

This clone came up many times. The V and J genes are TRBV4-1 and TRBJ1-6; D perhaps matches TRBD1 (5 bases). V lost 4 bases, J lost 10 bases, and 20 bases lay in between. Germline CDR1 and CDR2: MGHRA and YSYEKL. This CDR3 region has 16 residues. The DNA of the CDR3 is TGCGCCAGCAGCCGATTATCCAGGGTATCAGGGTCACCCCTCCACTTT. This translates into CASSRLSRVSGSPLHF.